One TCR beta chain is described in this entry. Antigen specificity is unknown. A CD45RA+ naive subset and a CD45RA-negative memory subset were split from CD4+ cells. Germline V CDR1 and CDR2: SEHNR, FQNEAQ (reference sequence). This CDR3 spans 12 amino acids. Trimming removed 4 bases from V and 5 bases from J, with 6 bases in between. The sample comes from a study of shared clonotypes between healthy human individuals. The study's findings and limits: The naive CD4 repertoires of several donors were compared, and roughly 5.1% of clonotypes were shared. Some clonotypes were shared by all four sorted-subset donors, while others were not shared. The non-shared ones had lower generation probabilities than the shared ones.

Original processing methods: ImmunoSEQ output lacked quality scores and full-length reads, limiting matched filtering. Libraries were prepared by immunoSEQ multiplex PCR; TCRdb keeps only in-frame clonotypes and omits some of them. That table is the source of V, J and clone size, and D and trimming were worked out from the DNA. The sample has about 640,000 clones, about two thirds seen once. The chain uses TRBV7-9 and TRBJ1-5, with D unresolved. The origin of this receptor is a woman between 25 and 40 years old in good health. The specimen was memory CD4+ T cells sorted from blood. Described subset: CD45RA-negative fraction. This CDR3 is CASSSVDQPQHF. The CDR3 DNA reads as TGTGCCAGCAGCTCAGTTGATCAGCCCCAGCATTTT.